These 28 T cell receptor beta chains share one sample of origin, sequenced in a study of T cell repertoires in cytomegalovirus infection. TCRdb re-called the reads with MiXCR, one entry per CDR3 protein. The sample shows 400,000 or so distinct CDR3 sequences, roughly a third of them seen only once. Sequencing used PBMCs. These receptors all stem from a human donor in good health (CMV status not recorded). Some clones in this sample may be carry-over from other donors' samples.

This clonotype was seen ten or more times. The V and J genes are TRBV7-2 and TRBJ2-7, with 8 bases that match TRBD1. J gave up 2 bases and V 5 bases, and 11 bases lay outside the gene matches. Germline assignment: CDR1 SGHTA and CDR2 FQGNSA. The CDR3 consists of 16 residues. The CDR3 nucleotides read TGTGCCAGCAGCACCACCGGGACAGGAAATACCTACGAGCAGTACTTC. Residues: CASSTTGTGNTYEQYF.

This clonotype came up many times. This rearrangement joins TRBV7-6 to TRBJ2-7; 9 bases agree with TRBD1. The CDR3 spans 14 residues. The trim removed 5 bases at V and 6 bases at J, leaving 8 bases unmatched. Germline V gene data show CDR1 as SGHVS and CDR2 as FNYEAQ. CDR3 residues: CASSDGDRASEQYF. The CDR3 DNA reads as TGTGCCAGCAGCGATGGGGACAGGGCAAGCGAGCAGTACTTC.

This clonotype appeared many times. The chain couples TRBV5-4 to TRBJ1-1; TRBD1 matches at 11 bases. Trimming at V came to 4 bases and at J to 1 base, leaving 3 bases not matched to a gene. CDR3 length: 15 amino acids. CDR1 is SGHNT and CDR2 is YYREEE in the germline V gene (reference sequence). Here the CDR3 DNA reads TGTGCCAGCAGCGTGGGGACAGGGGGGAACACTGAAGCTTTCTTT. Protein: CASSVGTGGNTEAFF.

This clonotype was seen a handful of times. The chain is built from TRBV9 and TRBJ2-6, with a possible D match to TRBD2 (6 bases). Germline values: CDR1 SGDLS, CDR2 YYNGEE. The CDR3 length is 17 residues. The V end lost 3 bases, the J end lost 0 bases, and 13 bases lay between the germline ends. This chain's CDR3 is CASSDGGMISGANVLTF. DNA of the CDR3: TGTGCCAGCAGCGACGGGGGTATGATCTCTGGGGCCAACGTCCTGACTTTC.

V and J are TRBV6-4 and TRBJ2-1; TRBD2 aligns across 8 bases. V was clipped by 3 bases and J by 5 bases; unmatched bases: 6. The CDR3 extends over 15 amino acids. The germline gives CDR1 MRHNA, CDR2 SNTAGT. The CDR3 loop is CASSEFAGGNNEQFF. Here the CDR3 DNA reads TGTGCCAGCAGTGAGTTTGCGGGGGGAAACAATGAGCAGTTCTTC.

This clonotype has at least ten counts. The chain combines TRBV7-2 with TRBJ1-5, with D unclear. The CDR3 sequence is 13 residues long. Germline V gene lookup returns CDR1 SGHTA and CDR2 FQGNSA. Trimming stripped 3 bases from V and 7 bases from J, with 10 bases between. The CDR3 DNA reads as TGTGCCAGCAGCTTCGGGGTTATCCAGCCCCAGCATTTT. Protein sequence: CASSFGVIQPQHF.

This chain uses TRBV7-2 with TRBJ1-4; D remains ambiguous. Germline values: CDR1 SGHTA, CDR2 FQGNSA. Trimming took 3 bases from V and 11 from J, leaving 16 bases between them. There are 14 residues in the CDR3. CDR3 loop: CASSLGRSQEKLFF. DNA for the CDR3: TGTGCCAGCAGCTTGGGTCGGTCTCAGGAGAAACTGTTTTTT.

This clonotype was counted a few times. The chain combines TRBV6-1 with TRBJ1-3, with a possible D match to TRBD1 (6 bases). Trimming shortened V by 5 bases and J by 0 bases, and 8 bases separated the two germline ends. The CDR3 is 14 amino acids. The germline V gene encodes CDR1 MNHNS and CDR2 SASEGT. In DNA, the CDR3 is TGTGCCAGCAGTCGGGACACCTCTGGAAACACCATATATTTT. This translates into CASSRDTSGNTIYF.

V is TRBV29-1 and J is TRBJ2-1; 13 positions agree with TRBD2. Per the germline V gene, CDR1 is SQVTM and CDR2 is ANQGSEA. The ends lost 8 bases at V and 10 bases at J; junction bases unmatched: 8. The length of the CDR3 is 13 residues. CDR3 bases: TGCAGCCCTCGTCCGGGACTAGCGGGGGAGCAGTTCTTC. Its protein is CSPRPGLAGEQFF.

This clonotype has only one observation. The junction and the germline gene differ at one end; a read error may be behind it. The rearrangement joins TRBV5-4 to TRBJ1-1; D gene ambiguous. This CDR3 has 13 residues. Germline loops: CDR1 SGHNT, CDR2 YYREEE (reference sequence). The CDR3 DNA follows: TGTTCCAGCAGCTTGGGAACCCGGCGGGAAGCTTTCTTT. Protein product: CSSSLGTRREAFF.

This chain links TRBV7-2 with TRBJ1-1, with no clear D. Between the trimmed V and J ends, which lost 2 bases and 0 bases, there was a span of 10 bases. This CDR3 is built from 15 residues. CDR1 is SGHTA, CDR2 FQGNSA, per germline. The CDR3 sequence is CASSLSPTLNTEAFF. CDR3 DNA sequence: TGTGCCAGCAGCTTAAGCCCTACTCTGAACACTGAAGCTTTCTTT.

In its sample, this clonotype was seen many times. The chain recombines TRBV7-8 with TRBJ1-5, with no clear D. Germline CDR1 and CDR2: SGHVS and FQNEAQ. Trimming pared 1 base from V and 2 bases from J, leaving 9 bases between. The CDR3 length is 15 residues. The DNA for the CDR3 is TGTGCCAGCAGCTTAGAGGGTCATGGCAATCAGCCCCAGCATTTT. This codes for CASSLEGHGNQPQHF.

In this sample, this clonotype turned up a few times. The chain uses TRBV20-1 and TRBJ1-5; 9 nucleotides line up with TRBD1. Trimming cost V 0 bases and J 2 bases; bases outside gene matches: 5. This CDR3 contains 16 residues. CDR1 and CDR2 (germline): DFQATT, SNEGSKA (reference sequence). The CDR3 nucleotides are TGCAGTGCTAGAGATCCACAGGGGGCTCGCAATCAGCCCCAGCATTTT. This encodes CSARDPQGARNQPQHF.

This clonotype was recorded at least ten times. The rearrangement links TRBV7-9 to TRBJ1-2, with a tentative D call TRBD1 (5 bases). Between the trimmed V and J ends, which lost 1 base and 2 bases, there was a span of 8 bases. This CDR3 region has 14 residues. From germline, CDR1 is SEHNR and CDR2 FQNEAQ (reference sequence). The CDR3 protein is CASSLDRGNYGYTF. The CDR3 DNA reads as TGTGCCAGCAGCTTAGATCGGGGCAACTATGGCTACACCTTC.

The rearrangement joins TRBV6-1 to TRBJ2-5; D may be TRBD2 (6 bases). The CDR3 runs 15 residues. Germline-derived CDR1 and CDR2 are MNHNS and SASEGT. Between the trimmed V and J ends, which lost 5 bases and 5 bases, there was a span of 18 bases. The CDR3 sequence is CASSSSRRAAETQYF. DNA for the CDR3: TGTGCCAGCAGTTCGTCCCGGAGGGCAGCGGAGACCCAGTACTTC.

This clonotype was seen ten or more times. CDR3 sequence: CASSQKGQLQETQYF. In nucleotides, the CDR3 is TGTGCCAGCAGCCAAAAGGGACAGCTACAAGAGACCCAGTACTTC. This rearrangement joins TRBV7-2 to TRBJ2-5, with 7 bases fitting TRBD1. CDR3 length: 15 amino acids. Per germline, CDR1 SGHTA and CDR2 FQGNSA. V was clipped by 5 bases and J by 2 bases; unmatched bases: 8.

This clonotype was detected only a few times. J is TRBJ2-6 and V is TRBV7-6, with 8 bases that match TRBD1. CDR1 and CDR2 from the germline V gene are SGHVS and FNYEAQ. The CDR3 spans 16 residues. Trimming cost V 8 bases and J 1 base; bases outside gene matches: 7. The CDR3 reads CASRRQGQSGANVLTF. For the CDR3, the DNA is TGTGCCAGCCGAAGACAGGGGCAGTCTGGGGCCAACGTCCTGACTTTC.

V and J are TRBV7-8 and TRBJ2-2; D call uncertain. V was pared by 5 bases and J by 4 bases, with 14 bases between. The CDR3 sequence is 15 residues long. Germline CDR1 is SGHVS and CDR2 is FQNEAQ. The CDR3 DNA reads TGTGCCAGCAGCCTTCGAGACACGACCACCGGGGAGCTGTTTTTT. This codes for CASSLRDTTTGELFF.

The chain recombines TRBV11-2 with TRBJ2-5; 7 bases fit TRBD1. The germline CDR1 and CDR2 sequences are SGHAT and FQNNGV. This CDR3 comprises 16 residues. The J segment lost 5 bases and the V segment lost 5 bases, leaving 14 bases of the junction unmatched. This CDR3 reads CASSTAGGNRRETQYF. The CDR3 DNA sequence: TGTGCCAGCAGCACGGCAGGGGGTAATCGGAGGGAGACCCAGTACTTC.

V is TRBV18 and J is TRBJ1-1, with 8 bases aligning to TRBD1. Trimming at V came to 5 bases and at J to 0 bases, leaving 5 bases not matched to a gene. CDR3 length equals 15 residues. Germline V lookup: CDR1 KGHSH, CDR2 LQKENI. The DNA for the CDR3 is TGTGCCAGCTCAACGGGACAGGCCATGAACACTGAAGCTTTCTTT. Residues: CASSTGQAMNTEAFF.

This clonotype came up a few times. The chain joins TRBV19 to TRBJ2-1; the D call may be TRBD1 or TRBD2 (5 bases each). The CDR3 runs 17 residues. Trimming removed 4 bases from V and 8 bases from J, with 24 bases in between. The germline CDR1 and CDR2 sequences are LNHDA and SQIVND (reference sequence). The CDR3 here is CASSTIPQNHLGHEQFF. CDR3 sequence (DNA): TGTGCCAGTAGTACCATCCCGCAGAACCACCTGGGACATGAGCAGTTCTTC. Supplemented by reference TRBV19 and TRBJ2-1, the full variable domain reads DGGITQSPKYLFRKEGQNVTLSCEQNLNHDAMYWYRQDPGQGLRLIYYSQIVNDFQKGDIAEGYSVSREKKESFPLTVTSAQKNPTAFYLCASSTIPQNHLGHEQFFGPGTRLTVL.

V usage is TRBV15 and J usage is TRBJ2-2; D unresolved. Germline CDR1 reads LNHNV; CDR2 reads YYDKDF (reference sequence). Trimming removed 0 bases from V and 6 bases from J, with 11 bases in between. CDR3 length: 15 amino acids. CDR3 sequence: CATSRDYHSPGELFF. The DNA for the CDR3 is TGTGCCACCAGCAGAGACTACCATTCTCCCGGGGAGCTGTTTTTT.

This clonotype was detected many times. The rearrangement links TRBV7-2 to TRBJ2-5; 8 bases map to TRBD1. CDR1 and CDR2 (germline): SGHTA, FQGNSA. Unmatched junction bases numbered 20, after V lost 10 bases and J lost 7 bases. This CDR3 spans 16 amino acids. CDR3 sequence (DNA): TGTGCCATGCATCGCCGACAGGGGATGGAAAGAGTGACCCAGTACTTC. Protein sequence: CAMHRRQGMERVTQYF. Looking up the rest from reference TRBV7-2 and TRBJ2-5 gives the full variable domain: GAGVSQSPSNKVTEKGKDVELRCDPISGHTALYWYRQSLGQGLEFLIYFQGNSAPDKSGLPSDRFSAERTGGSVSTLTIQRTQQEDSAVYLCAMHRRQGMERVTQYFGPGTRLLVL.

The rearrangement links TRBV12-3 or TRBV12-4 to TRBJ2-3; possible D gene TRBD2, 5 bases. The CDR3 is 15 amino acids. The germline V and J ends were trimmed by 2 bases and 4 bases, with 13 bases remaining between them. This CDR3 reads CASSLRLGEPDTQYF. In nucleotides, the CDR3 is TGTGCCAGCAGTTTAAGGCTTGGGGAGCCAGATACGCAGTATTTT.

This clonotype showed up just a few times. The chain joins TRBV7-2 to TRBJ2-3; either TRBD1 or TRBD2 may fit D (6 bases each). The CDR3 loop spans 16 amino acids. Germline CDR1 reads SGHTA; CDR2 reads FQGNSA. V was trimmed by 1 base and J by 2 bases, leaving 13 bases between them. CDR3 loop: CASSLEGRGPTDTQYF. Written as DNA, the CDR3 is TGTGCCAGCAGCTTAGAAGGACGGGGGCCCACAGATACGCAGTATTTT.

The gene calls are TRBV5-6 and TRBJ2-1; 9 positions agree with TRBD1. The V gene end was trimmed by 3 bases and the J gene end by 7 bases; junction bases not matched to a gene: 8. From germline, CDR1 is SGHDT and CDR2 YYEEEE. This CDR3 is built from 15 residues. CDR3: CASSSQTGGPNEQFF. As DNA, the CDR3 is TGTGCCAGCAGCTCACAAACAGGGGGCCCGAATGAGCAGTTCTTC.

To note about this clonotype: A read error is possible here, since a much larger clone lies one base away. The chain links TRBV7-2 to TRBJ1-1, with TRBD1 matching 8 bases. Per the germline V gene, CDR1 is SGHTA and CDR2 is FQGNSA. The V and J ends lost 7 bases and 1 base, in that order; junction bases with no gene match: 8. The CDR3 contains 15 residues. The CDR3 spells CASITRTGWNTEAFF. In DNA form, the CDR3 reads TGTGCCAGCATCACCCGGACAGGGTGGAACACTGAAGCTTTCTTT. Using reference TRBV7-2 and TRBJ1-1 for the parts outside the CDR3, the full variable domain is GAGVSQSPSNKVTEKGKDVELRCDPISGHTALYWYRQSLGQGLEFLIYFQGNSAPDKSGLPSDRFSAERTGGSVSTLTIQRTQQEDSAVYLCASITRTGWNTEAFFGQGTRLTVV.

The rearrangement uses TRBV10-2 and TRBJ1-2; 10 bases map to TRBD1. Germline assignment: CDR1 WSHSY and CDR2 SAAADI. The junction had 11 bases not matched to a gene; V was cut back by 4 bases and J by 9 bases. This CDR3 region has 15 residues. The CDR3 DNA reads TGCGCCAGCAGTGGGTCCGGACAGGGGGTACTCCGCTACACCTTC. This sequence encodes CASSGSGQGVLRYTF.